A single sample gave rise to the 6 T cell receptor beta chains below, sequenced in a study of shared clonotypes between healthy human individuals. Naive CD8 cells were CD45RO-negative, positively selected for CCR7, excluding terminally differentiated effector memory CD45RA+ cells. Assay used: immunoSEQ multiplex PCR; TCRdb lists only in-frame clones, some missing. The profile shows more than 2 million clones, just under 95% of them singletons. What was sequenced was naive CD8+ T cells from PBMCs. The source of these receptors is a young man in good health. Some clones in this sample may be carry-over from other donors' samples.

In this sample, this clone turned up a few times. V usage is TRBV19 and J usage is TRBJ1-1, with D uncertain. The CDR3 contains 15 residues. Trimming cost V 0 bases and J 3 bases, with 11 bases left between them. The germline gives CDR1 LNHDA, CDR2 SQIVND (reference sequence). CDR3 nucleotides: TGTGCCAGTAGTATAGATCGCGAGGGAGACACTGAAGCTTTCTTT. Protein product: CASSIDREGDTEAFF.

The chain's CDR3 is CASSRQNYGYTF. DNA of the CDR3: TGTGCCAGTAGCAGACAGAACTATGGCTACACCTTC. J is TRBJ1-2 and V is TRBV28, with a weak D call TRBD1 (5 bases). The germline gives CDR1 MDHEN, CDR2 SYDVKM. With 9 bases removed from V and 2 bases from J, the gap between germline ends came to 10 bases. The CDR3 sequence is 12 residues long.

The V and J genes are TRBV4-1 and TRBJ1-2, with D possibly TRBD1 on 6 matching bases. V gave up 1 base and J gave up 4 bases, with 13 bases separating them. Per germline, CDR1 MGHRA and CDR2 YSYEKL. CDR3 length equals 15 residues. The DNA for the CDR3 is TGCGCCAGCAGCCAAGTACTCGGAGGGGGCTATGGCTACACCTTC. Translation: CASSQVLGGGYGYTF.

CDR3 in amino acids: CASSQLGSSPSYEQYF. The DNA for the CDR3 is TGCGCCAGCAGCCAATTGGGTAGCTCCCCCTCCTACGAGCAGTACTTC. V usage is TRBV4-1 and J usage is TRBJ2-7; no firm D call. Germline V gene lookup returns CDR1 MGHRA and CDR2 YSYEKL. Trimming took off 2 bases at V and 0 bases at J, with 14 bases between the two ends. The CDR3 extends over 16 amino acids.

The chain carries TRBV7-2 and TRBJ2-7; D gene ambiguous. CDR3 length equals 15 residues. CDR1 and CDR2 from the germline V gene are SGHTA and FQGNSA. V was cut by 3 bases and J by 2 bases, with 14 bases left in between. CDR3 loop: CASSLPGRVTYEQYF. DNA for the CDR3: TGTGCCAGCAGCTTGCCCGGCCGAGTCACCTACGAGCAGTACTTC.

The J gene is TRBJ2-1, the V gene TRBV4-1; a possible D gene is TRBD2 (5 bases). Germline V gene sequence: CDR1 MGHRA, CDR2 YSYEKL. With 1 base removed from V and 3 bases from J, the gap between germline ends came to 10 bases. The CDR3 loop spans 15 amino acids. The CDR3 DNA reads TGCGCCAGCAGCCAAGCAGCGGAGATCTACAATGAGCAGTTCTTC. It specifies CASSQAAEIYNEQFF.